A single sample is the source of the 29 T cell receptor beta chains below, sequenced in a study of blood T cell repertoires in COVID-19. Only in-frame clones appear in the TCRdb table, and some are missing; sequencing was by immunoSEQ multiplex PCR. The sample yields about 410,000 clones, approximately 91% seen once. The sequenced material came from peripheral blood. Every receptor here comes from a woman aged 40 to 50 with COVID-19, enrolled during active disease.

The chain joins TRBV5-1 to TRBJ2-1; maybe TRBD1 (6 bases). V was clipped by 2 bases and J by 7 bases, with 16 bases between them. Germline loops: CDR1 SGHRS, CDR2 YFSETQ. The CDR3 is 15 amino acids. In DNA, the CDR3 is TGCGCCAGCAGCTTCCGACAGGTTCCTGGGAATGAGCAGTTCTTC. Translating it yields CASSFRQVPGNEQFF.

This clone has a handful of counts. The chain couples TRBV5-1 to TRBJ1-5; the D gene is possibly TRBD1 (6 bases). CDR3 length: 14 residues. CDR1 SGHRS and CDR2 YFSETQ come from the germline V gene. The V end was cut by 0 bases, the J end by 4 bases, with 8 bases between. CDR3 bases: TGCGCCAGCAGCTTGGGGGACAAAAATCAGCCCCAGCATTTT. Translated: CASSLGDKNQPQHF.

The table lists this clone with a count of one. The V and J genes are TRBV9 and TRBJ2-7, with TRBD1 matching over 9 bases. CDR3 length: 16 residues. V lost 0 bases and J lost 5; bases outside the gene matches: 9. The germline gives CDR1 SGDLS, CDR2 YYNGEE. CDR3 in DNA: TGTGCCAGCAGCGTAGTGCCCGGGACAGGGTTGGACGAGCAGTACTTC. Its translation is CASSVVPGTGLDEQYF.

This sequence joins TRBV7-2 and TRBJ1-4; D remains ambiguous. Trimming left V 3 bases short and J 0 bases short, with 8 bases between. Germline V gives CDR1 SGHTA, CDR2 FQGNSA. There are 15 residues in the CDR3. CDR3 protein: CASSFIPATNEKLFF. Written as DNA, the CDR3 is TGTGCCAGCAGCTTCATACCAGCAACTAATGAAAAACTGTTTTTT.

Written as DNA, the CDR3 is TGTGCCAGCAGCGTAGAGGGGCAGGACACTGAAGCTTTCTTT. Translated, it gives CASSVEGQDTEAFF. The chain employs TRBV9 and TRBJ1-1; D may be TRBD1 (5 bases). CDR3 size: 14 residues. V was clipped by 0 bases and J by 3 bases, with 9 bases between them. Germline V gene data show CDR1 as SGDLS and CDR2 as YYNGEE. The full variable domain, with the rest looked up from reference TRBV9 and TRBJ1-1, is DSGVTQTPKHLITATGQRVTLRCSPRSGDLSVYWYQQSLDQGLQFLIQYYNGEERAKGNILERFSAQQFPDLHSELNLSSLELGDSALYFCASSVEGQDTEAFFGQGTRLTVV.

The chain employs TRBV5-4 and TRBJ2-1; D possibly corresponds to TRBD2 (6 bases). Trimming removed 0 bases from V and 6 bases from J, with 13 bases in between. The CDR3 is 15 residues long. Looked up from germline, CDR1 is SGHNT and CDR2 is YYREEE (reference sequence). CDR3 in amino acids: CASSLGERVGNEQFF. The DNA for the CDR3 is TGTGCCAGCAGCTTGGGGGAGCGGGTTGGCAATGAGCAGTTCTTC.

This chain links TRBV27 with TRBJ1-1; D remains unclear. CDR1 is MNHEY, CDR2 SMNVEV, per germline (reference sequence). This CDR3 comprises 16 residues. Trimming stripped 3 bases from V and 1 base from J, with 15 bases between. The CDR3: CASSFEGFSGNTEAFF. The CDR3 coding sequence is TGTGCCAGCAGTTTCGAGGGCTTCAGCGGGAACACTGAAGCTTTCTTT.

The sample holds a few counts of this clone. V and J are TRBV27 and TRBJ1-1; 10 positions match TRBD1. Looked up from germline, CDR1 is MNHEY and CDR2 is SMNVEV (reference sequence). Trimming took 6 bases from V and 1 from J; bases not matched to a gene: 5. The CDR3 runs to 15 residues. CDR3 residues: CASRPRDRGNTEAFF. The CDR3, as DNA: TGTGCCAGCAGGCCTAGGGACAGGGGGAACACTGAAGCTTTCTTT.

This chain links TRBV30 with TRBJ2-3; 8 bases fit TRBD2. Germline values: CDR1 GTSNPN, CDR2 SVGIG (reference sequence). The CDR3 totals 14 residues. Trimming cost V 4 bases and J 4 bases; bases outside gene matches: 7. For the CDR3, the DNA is TGTGCCTGGACCCCGGGGGGGAGCGCAGATACGCAGTATTTT. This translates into CAWTPGGSADTQYF.

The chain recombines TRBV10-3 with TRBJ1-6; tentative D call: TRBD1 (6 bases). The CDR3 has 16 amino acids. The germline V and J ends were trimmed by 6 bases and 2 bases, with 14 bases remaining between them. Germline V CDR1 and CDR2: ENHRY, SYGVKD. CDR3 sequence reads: CAIRGGGDPYNSPLHF. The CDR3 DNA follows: TGTGCCATCAGGGGAGGGGGGGACCCCTATAATTCACCCCTCCACTTT.

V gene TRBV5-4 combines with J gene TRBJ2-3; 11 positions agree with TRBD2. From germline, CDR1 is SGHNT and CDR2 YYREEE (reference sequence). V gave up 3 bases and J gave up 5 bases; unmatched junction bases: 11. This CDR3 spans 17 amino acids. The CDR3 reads CASSSGVAGGYRDTQYF. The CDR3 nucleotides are TGTGCCAGCAGCTCGGGGGTAGCGGGGGGGTATAGAGATACGCAGTATTTT.

The CDR3 protein is CASSTPPGNYPDNEQFF. In DNA, the CDR3 is TGTGCCAGCAGCACACCACCCGGGAATTATCCTGACAATGAGCAGTTCTTC. The chain links TRBV9 to TRBJ2-1; D is possibly TRBD2 (5 bases). Trimming removed 4 bases from V and 5 bases from J, with 22 bases in between. The CDR3 covers 17 residues. Looked up from germline, CDR1 is SGDLS and CDR2 is YYNGEE.

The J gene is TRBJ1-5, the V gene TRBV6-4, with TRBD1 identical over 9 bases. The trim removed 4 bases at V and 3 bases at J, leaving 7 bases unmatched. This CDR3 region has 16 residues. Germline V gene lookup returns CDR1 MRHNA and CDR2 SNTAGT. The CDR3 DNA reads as TGTGCCAGCAGTGCCCCAGGACAGGGGATCAATCAGCCCCAGCATTTT. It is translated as CASSAPGQGINQPQHF.

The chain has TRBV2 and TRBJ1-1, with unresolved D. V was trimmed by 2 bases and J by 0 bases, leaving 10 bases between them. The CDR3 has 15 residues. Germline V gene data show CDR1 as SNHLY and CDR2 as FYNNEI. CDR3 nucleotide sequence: TGTGCCAGCAGTGAATGGAGGGTCGTGAACACTGAAGCTTTCTTT. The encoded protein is CASSEWRVVNTEAFF.

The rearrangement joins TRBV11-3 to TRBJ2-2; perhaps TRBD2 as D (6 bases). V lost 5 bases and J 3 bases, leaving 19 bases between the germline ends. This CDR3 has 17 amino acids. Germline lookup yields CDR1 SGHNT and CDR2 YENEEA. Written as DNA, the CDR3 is TGTGCCAGCAGCCTCTCCGGGGCAGGGAGGTACACCGGGGAGCTGTTTTTT. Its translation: CASSLSGAGRYTGELFF.

The CDR3 sequence: CAGDRLNTEAFF. The CDR3 region has the DNA TGTGCCGGGGACAGGCTGAACACTGAAGCTTTCTTT. J is TRBJ1-1 and V is TRBV6-5, with TRBD1 matching over 8 bases. Trimming took 11 bases from V and 0 from J; bases not matched to a gene: 2. Per the germline V gene, CDR1 is MNHEY and CDR2 is SVGAGI. The CDR3 totals 12 residues.

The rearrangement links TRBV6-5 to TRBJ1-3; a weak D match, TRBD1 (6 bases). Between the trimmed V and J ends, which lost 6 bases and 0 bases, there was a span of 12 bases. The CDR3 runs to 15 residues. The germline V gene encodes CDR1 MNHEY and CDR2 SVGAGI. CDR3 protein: CASSPLDSSGNTIYF. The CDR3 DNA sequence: TGTGCCAGCAGCCCCCTGGACAGCTCTGGAAACACCATATATTTT.

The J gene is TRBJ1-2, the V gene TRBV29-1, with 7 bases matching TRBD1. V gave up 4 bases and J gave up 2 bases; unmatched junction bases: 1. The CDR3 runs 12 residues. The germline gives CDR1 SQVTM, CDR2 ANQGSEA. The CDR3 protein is CSVGDRNYGYTF. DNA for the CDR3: TGCAGCGTTGGGGACAGAAACTATGGCTACACCTTC.

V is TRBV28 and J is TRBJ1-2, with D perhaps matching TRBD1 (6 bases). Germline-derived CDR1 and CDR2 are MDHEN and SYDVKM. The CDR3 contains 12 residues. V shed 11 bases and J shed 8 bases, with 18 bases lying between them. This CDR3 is CAADRLLQGYTF. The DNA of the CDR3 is TGTGCCGCCGACAGGTTATTACAGGGCTACACCTTC.

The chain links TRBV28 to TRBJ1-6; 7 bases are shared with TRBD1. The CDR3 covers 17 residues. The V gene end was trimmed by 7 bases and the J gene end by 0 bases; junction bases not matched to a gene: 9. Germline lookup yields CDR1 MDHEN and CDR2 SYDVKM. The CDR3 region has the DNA TGTGCCAGCAACGGAGGGACAGCTAGCTCCTATAATTCACCCCTCCACTTT. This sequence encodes CASNGGTASSYNSPLHF.

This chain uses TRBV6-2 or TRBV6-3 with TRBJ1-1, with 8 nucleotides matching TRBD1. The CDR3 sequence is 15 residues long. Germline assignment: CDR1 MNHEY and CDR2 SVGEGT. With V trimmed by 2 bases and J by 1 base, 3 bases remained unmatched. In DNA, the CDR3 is TGTGCCAGCAGTTACGCAGGGGGCCGGAACACTGAAGCTTTCTTT. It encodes CASSYAGGRNTEAFF.

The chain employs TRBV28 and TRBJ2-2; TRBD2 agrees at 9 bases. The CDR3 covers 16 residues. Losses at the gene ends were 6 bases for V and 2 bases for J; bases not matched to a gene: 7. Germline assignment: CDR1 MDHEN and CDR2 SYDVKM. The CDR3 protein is CASRPTSGLNTGELFF. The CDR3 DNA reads TGTGCCAGCAGACCGACTAGCGGACTTAACACCGGGGAGCTGTTTTTT.

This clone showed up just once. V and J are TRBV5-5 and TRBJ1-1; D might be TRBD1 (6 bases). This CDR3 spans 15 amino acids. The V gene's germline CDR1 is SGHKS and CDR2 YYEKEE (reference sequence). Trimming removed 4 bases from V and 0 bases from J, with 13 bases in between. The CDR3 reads CASSPGQSLNTEAFF. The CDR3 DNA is TGTGCCAGCAGCCCTGGACAGTCTTTGAACACTGAAGCTTTCTTT. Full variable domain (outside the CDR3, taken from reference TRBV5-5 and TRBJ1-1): DAGVTQSPTHLIKTRGQQVTLRCSPISGHKSVSWYQQVLGQGPQFIFQYYEKEERGRGNFPDRFSARQFPNYSSELNVNALLLGDSALYLCASSPGQSLNTEAFFGQGTRLTVV.

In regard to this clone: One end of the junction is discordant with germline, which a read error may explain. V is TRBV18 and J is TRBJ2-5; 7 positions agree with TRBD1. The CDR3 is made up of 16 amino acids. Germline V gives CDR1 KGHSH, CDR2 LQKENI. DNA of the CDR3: TGTGCCAGCGCACCGCCGGGCAGGGGGTTAGCAGAGACCCAGTACTTC. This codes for CASAPPGRGLAETQYF.

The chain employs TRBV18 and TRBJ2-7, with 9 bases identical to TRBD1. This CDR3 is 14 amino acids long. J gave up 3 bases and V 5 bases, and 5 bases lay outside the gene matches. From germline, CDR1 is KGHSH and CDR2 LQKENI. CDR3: CASSSGTGNYEQYF. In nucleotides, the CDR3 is TGTGCCAGCTCATCCGGGACAGGGAACTACGAGCAGTACTTC.

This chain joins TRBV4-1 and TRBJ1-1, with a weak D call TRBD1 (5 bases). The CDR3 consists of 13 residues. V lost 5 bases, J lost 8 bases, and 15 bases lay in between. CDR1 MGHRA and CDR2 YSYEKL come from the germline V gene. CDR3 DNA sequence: TGCGCCAGCAGCTTCACCGGGGACTTGGAAGCTTTCTTT. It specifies CASSFTGDLEAFF.

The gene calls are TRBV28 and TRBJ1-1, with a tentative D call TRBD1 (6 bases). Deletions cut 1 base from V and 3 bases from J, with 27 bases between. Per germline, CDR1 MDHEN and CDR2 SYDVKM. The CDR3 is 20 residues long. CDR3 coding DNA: TGTGCCAGCAGTTTATTCTTCGTCGGGGGGGCGAGGAGTTGGGACACTGAAGCTTTCTTT. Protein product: CASSLFFVGGARSWDTEAFF.

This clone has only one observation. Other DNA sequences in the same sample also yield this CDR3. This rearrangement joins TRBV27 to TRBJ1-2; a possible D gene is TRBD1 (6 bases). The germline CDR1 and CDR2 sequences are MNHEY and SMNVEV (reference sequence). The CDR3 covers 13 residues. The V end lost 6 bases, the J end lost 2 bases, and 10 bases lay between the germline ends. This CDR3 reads CASRSTGNYGYTF. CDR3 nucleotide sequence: TGTGCCAGCAGATCAACAGGGAACTATGGCTACACCTTC.

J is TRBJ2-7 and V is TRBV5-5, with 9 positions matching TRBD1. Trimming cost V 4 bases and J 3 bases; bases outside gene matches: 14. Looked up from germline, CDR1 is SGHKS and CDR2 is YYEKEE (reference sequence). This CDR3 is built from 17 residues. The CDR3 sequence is CASSGDPRWTGVYEQYF. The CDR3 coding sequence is TGTGCCAGCAGCGGCGACCCCCGTTGGACAGGGGTCTACGAGCAGTACTTC.